This T cell receptor beta chain appears in the sequencing data of a study of blood T cells in healthy people across ages. This clonotype was observed a few times. The antigen remains undetermined. It was with a sample-barcoded 5' primer and a J-beta primer mix that a second PCR of roughly 7 to 12 cycles was run. TCRdb analysed the 5' RACE reads with MiXCR anew, one entry per CDR3 protein. The sample has about 320,000 distinct CDR3 sequences; around 30% are singletons. Regarding the study as a whole: There was a strong correlation between TCR beta diversity and naive T cell percentage.

Germline V lookup: CDR1 SGHRS, CDR2 YFSETQ. The CDR3 is 15 residues long. Each sample gave at least 7 million isolated PBMCs. The receptor was derived from a woman aged 70-85 years in good health. This chain links TRBV5-1 with TRBJ2-7; TRBD2 matches 9 bases. The DNA end is more similar to TRBJ2-1, so the J call may be wrong. Sequencing was performed on blood. The CDR3 loop reads CASSLVAGVWGEQFF. As DNA, the CDR3 is TGCGCCAGCAGCTTGGTAGCGGGAGTTTGGGGTGAGCAGTTCTTC.